One and the same sample provided the 31 T cell receptor beta chains below, sequenced in a study of T cell repertoires and HLA-DP antigens. Method: immunoSEQ multiplex PCR; TCRdb's copy keeps in-frame clones and lacks some. This sample has around 90,000 clones, with 86% found just once. These receptors have no identified antigens. The source material was CD4+ T cells from PBMCs. These receptors were taken from a man aged 45 to 65 in good health and CMV-seronegative.

The J gene is TRBJ2-3, the V gene TRBV5-4; TRBD2 agrees at 7 bases. The length of the CDR3 is 16 residues. Per germline, CDR1 SGHNT and CDR2 YYREEE (reference sequence). With 4 bases clipped from V and 5 bases from J, the junction kept 13 bases outside the gene matches. The CDR3 region has the DNA TGTGCCAGCAGCGGGGAGGGAGTCCTGGTAAAAGATACGCAGTATTTT. Translating gives CASSGEGVLVKDTQYF.

This chain connects TRBV11-2 to TRBJ2-7, with D maybe TRBD2 (6 bases). Germline values: CDR1 SGHAT, CDR2 FQNNGV. The CDR3 sequence is 15 residues long. V gave up 5 bases and J gave up 0 bases, with 14 bases separating them. The CDR3 here is CASSIGRGSSYEQYF. DNA for the CDR3: TGTGCCAGCAGCATCGGACGGGGGAGCTCCTACGAGCAGTACTTC. Together with reference TRBV11-2 and TRBJ2-7, the CDR3 gives the full variable domain: EAGVAQSPRYKIIEKRQSVAFWCNPISGHATLYWYQQILGQGPKLLIQFQNNGVVDDSQLPKDRFSAERLKGVDSTLKIQPAKLEDSAVYLCASSIGRGSSYEQYFGPGTRLTVT.

This chain uses TRBV4-1 with TRBJ1-2; D gene ambiguous. The V end was cut by 0 bases, the J end by 4 bases, with 9 bases between. CDR1 and CDR2 (germline): MGHRA, YSYEKL. This CDR3 contains 14 residues. This chain's CDR3 is CASSQDPGRYGYTF. The CDR3 DNA is TGCGCCAGCAGCCAAGATCCAGGCCGCTATGGCTACACCTTC.

The sample holds one count of this clone. The chain employs TRBV21-1 and TRBJ1-2; the table's D call of TRBD1 was not tested on the DNA. TRBV21-1 is a pseudogene. The CDR3 totals 15 residues. The CDR3 region is CASSNQGQELYGYTF. The CDR3 coding sequence is TGTGCCAGCAGCAACCAGGGACAGGAACTCTATGGCTACACCTTC.

This chain links TRBV27 with TRBJ2-7; a weak D match, TRBD1 (6 bases). From germline, CDR1 is MNHEY and CDR2 SMNVEV (reference sequence). Trimming stripped 0 bases from V and 3 bases from J, with 15 bases between. This CDR3 is 16 amino acids long. CDR3 bases: TGTGCCAGCAGTTTATCGATCACAGGGCAAAACTACGAGCAGTACTTC. Its translation: CASSLSITGQNYEQYF.

The chain combines TRBV18 with TRBJ2-3, with unresolved D. The ends were cut back, 3 bases at V and 0 bases at J, with 4 bases in the middle. CDR1 is KGHSH and CDR2 is LQKENI in the germline V gene. The CDR3 is 13 residues long. CDR3 sequence: CASSPDSTDTQYF. As DNA, the CDR3 is TGTGCCAGCTCACCCGACAGCACAGATACGCAGTATTTT.

The chain combines TRBV5-4 with TRBJ2-7; 13 bases are shared with TRBD2. Trimming took 4 bases from V and 0 from J; bases not matched to a gene: 4. Germline assignment: CDR1 SGHNT and CDR2 YYREEE (reference sequence). This CDR3 comprises 16 residues. The DNA for the CDR3 is TGTGCCAGCAGCCGGGGACTAGCGGGGACCTCCTACGAGCAGTACTTC. It encodes CASSRGLAGTSYEQYF.

The chain combines TRBV11-3 with TRBJ1-5, with a possible D match to TRBD1 (5 bases). Looked up from germline, CDR1 is SGHNT and CDR2 is YENEEA. The V end was cut by 10 bases, the J end by 8 bases, with 12 bases between. The CDR3 is 11 residues long. Written as DNA, the CDR3 is TGTGCCACGATAGGGGAAAAGCCCCAGCATTTT. Translation gives CATIGEKPQHF. Full variable domain (missing parts from reference TRBV11-3 and TRBJ1-5): EAGVVQSPRYKIIEKKQPVAFWCNPISGHNTLYWYLQNLGQGPELLIRYENEEAVDDSQLPKDRFSAERLKGVDSTLKIQPAELGDSAVYLCATIGEKPQHFGDGTRLSIL.

The chain carries TRBV7-3 and TRBJ1-1, with TRBD1 matching 7 bases. This CDR3 is built from 14 residues. V lost 2 bases, J lost 5 bases, and 5 bases stayed unmatched. Germline CDR1 reads SGHTA; CDR2 reads FQGTGA. The chain's CDR3 is CASSLQGGGTEAFF. The CDR3 DNA reads TGTGCCAGCAGCTTACAGGGGGGAGGAACTGAAGCTTTCTTT.

This chain connects TRBV19 to TRBJ2-7; a possible D gene is TRBD1 (6 bases). Germline assignment: CDR1 LNHDA and CDR2 SQIVND (reference sequence). The CDR3 is 14 residues long. The V gene lost 3 bases and the J gene lost 2 bases, with 11 bases spanning the gap. CDR3 sequence reads: CASSINRVPYEQYF. The CDR3 DNA reads as TGTGCCAGTAGTATCAACAGGGTGCCCTACGAGCAGTACTTC.

The rearrangement links TRBV7-6 to TRBJ2-1, with 7 bases aligning to TRBD2. Germline V gene sequence: CDR1 SGHVS, CDR2 FNYEAQ. Trimming at V came to 3 bases and at J to 4 bases, leaving 6 bases not matched to a gene. The CDR3 has 15 amino acids. In nucleotides, the CDR3 is TGTGCCAGCAGCTTCTCTAGCGGCCAATACAATGAGCAGTTCTTC. This codes for CASSFSSGQYNEQFF.

The V call is TRBV6-5, the J call TRBJ2-1, with TRBD1 matching 9 bases. V dropped 4 bases and J dropped 3; count of bases not matched to a gene: 7. The CDR3 runs to 16 residues. Germline V gives CDR1 MNHEY, CDR2 SVGAGI. The CDR3 is CASSSTGTGIYNEQFF. The DNA of the CDR3 is TGTGCCAGCAGTTCCACCGGGACAGGGATCTACAATGAGCAGTTCTTC.

CDR3 sequence reads: CASSGTGGGQPQHF. The CDR3 coding sequence is TGTGCCAGCAGCGGGACAGGGGGCGGTCAGCCCCAGCATTTT. The gene calls are TRBV9 and TRBJ1-5; 11 bases are shared with TRBD1. The CDR3 covers 14 residues. Trimming removed 3 bases from V and 6 bases from J; junction bases left unmatched: 2. CDR1 and CDR2 from the germline V gene are SGDLS and YYNGEE. Using reference TRBV9 and TRBJ1-5 for the parts outside the CDR3, the full variable domain is DSGVTQTPKHLITATGQRVTLRCSPRSGDLSVYWYQQSLDQGLQFLIQYYNGEERAKGNILERFSAQQFPDLHSELNLSSLELGDSALYFCASSGTGGGQPQHFGDGTRLSIL.

On this clone: Compared with germline, one end of the junction differs, possibly owing to a read error. The rearrangement uses TRBV4-2 and TRBJ2-3; D uncertain. CDR3 length equals 12 residues. Germline lookup yields CDR1 LGHNA and CDR2 YNFKEQ. The CDR3 DNA is TGTGCCAGCAGCCAAGACGGCCCCCCGGTCAGTTTT. It yields the protein CASSQDGPPVSF.

The V and J genes are TRBV11-2 and TRBJ2-1, with 8 bases aligning to TRBD2. The CDR3 has 15 residues. J was trimmed by 1 base and V by 5 bases; bases with no gene match: 4. The V gene's germline CDR1 is SGHAT and CDR2 FQNNGV. CDR3 DNA sequence: TGTGCCAGCAGCGCCCGACTAGCGTCCTACAATGAGCAGTTCTTC. This codes for CASSARLASYNEQFF.

The J gene is TRBJ2-7, the V gene TRBV7-6, with 8 bases identical to TRBD1. Germline-derived CDR1 and CDR2 are SGHVS and FNYEAQ. This CDR3 has 14 amino acids. Unmatched junction bases numbered 9, after V lost 5 bases and J lost 6 bases. CDR3 bases: TGTGCCAGCAGCCCAGGGGGCGGCCAGGTCGAGCAGTACTTC. Protein product: CASSPGGGQVEQYF.

This chain uses TRBV6-1 with TRBJ2-3; 7 positions agree with TRBD1. Per germline, CDR1 MNHNS and CDR2 SASEGT. The CDR3 consists of 14 residues. Trimming took 2 bases from V and 7 from J; bases not matched to a gene: 6. The CDR3 DNA reads as TGTGCCAGCAGTGAAATAGAGGGGGCGAATACGCAGTATTTT. It specifies CASSEIEGANTQYF.

This clone was picked up a small number of times. The chain joins TRBV15 to TRBJ2-5; TRBD2 agrees at 10 bases. The junction had 9 bases not matched to a gene; V was cut back by 6 bases and J by 5 bases. The CDR3 sequence is 15 residues long. The germline CDR1 and CDR2 sequences are LNHNV and YYDKDF (reference sequence). The DNA of the CDR3 is TGTGCCACCAGTGTCCAGCGGGAGGGTTCGGAGACCCAGTACTTC. Translation gives CATSVQREGSETQYF.

V and J are TRBV5-1 and TRBJ2-7; D possibly corresponds to TRBD1 (5 bases). CDR1 and CDR2 from the germline V gene are SGHRS and YFSETQ. This CDR3 has 14 residues. V shed 5 bases and J shed 4 bases, with 16 bases lying between them. The CDR3, as DNA: TGCGCCAGCAGATCGGACAACTCCATTTACGAGCAGTACTTC. It codes for CASRSDNSIYEQYF.

The chain combines TRBV4-2 with TRBJ2-3; 12 nucleotides agree with TRBD1. Germline CDR1 reads LGHNA; CDR2 reads YNFKEQ. J gave up 6 bases and V 1 base, and 2 bases lay outside the gene matches. The length of the CDR3 is 15 residues. The CDR3 sequence is CASSQGGTGGDTQYF. The CDR3 nucleotides are TGTGCCAGCAGCCAAGGAGGGACAGGGGGCGATACGCAGTATTTT.

This clone was counted a single time. The V gene is TRBV4-1, the J gene TRBJ2-4; D ambiguous. Trimming took off 0 bases at V and 1 base at J, with 13 bases between the two ends. From germline, CDR1 is MGHRA and CDR2 YSYEKL. CDR3 length: 17 residues. Written as DNA, the CDR3 is TGCGCCAGCAGCCAAGATCTGGGTGTCTATGCCAAAAACATTCAGTACTTC. The encoded protein is CASSQDLGVYAKNIQYF.

This clone rates as medium-sized (0.01 to 0.1%). The rearrangement joins TRBV4-3 to TRBJ1-2, with D unresolved. V gave up 0 bases and J gave up 2 bases, with 10 bases separating them. Germline CDR1 LGHNA, CDR2 YSLEER. This CDR3 is 15 amino acids long. CDR3 nucleotides: TGCGCCAGCAGCCAAGATAGGGAACTCAACTATGGCTACACCTTC. It yields the protein CASSQDRELNYGYTF.

This chain links TRBV19 with TRBJ1-2, with a tentative D call TRBD1 (5 bases). Deletions cut 8 bases from V and 7 bases from J, with 14 bases between. This CDR3 is built from 12 residues. Germline CDR1 and CDR2: LNHDA and SQIVND (reference sequence). CDR3: CASLSRVGGYTF. The CDR3 DNA is TGTGCCAGTCTTTCCAGGGTTGGTGGCTACACCTTC.

This clone was found once. The chain uses TRBV29-1 and TRBJ2-7; 9 nucleotides agree with TRBD1. CDR1 and CDR2 (germline): SQVTM, ANQGSEA. V shed 3 bases, J shed 5 bases, and the junction held 11 bases outside the gene matches. This CDR3 contains 15 residues. The CDR3 DNA is TGCAGCGTTGATATGGGGGGACAGGGAAGGGACGAGCAGTACTTC. This sequence encodes CSVDMGGQGRDEQYF.

J is TRBJ2-3 and V is TRBV28, with 13 nucleotides matching TRBD2. With V trimmed by 5 bases and J by 4 bases, 3 bases remained unmatched. The CDR3 is made up of 15 amino acids. Germline CDR1 is MDHEN and CDR2 is SYDVKM. The DNA of the CDR3 is TGTGCCAGCAGTATACTAGCGGGAGGGCCAGATACGCAGTATTTT. Its protein product is CASSILAGGPDTQYF.

This chain connects TRBV28 to TRBJ2-3; 8 positions agree with TRBD2. There are 17 residues in the CDR3. J gave up 2 bases and V 2 bases, and 9 bases lay outside the gene matches. Germline V CDR1 and CDR2: MDHEN, SYDVKM. In nucleotides, the CDR3 is TGTGCCAGCAGTTTAGGGCGATTAGCGGGGACCACAGATACGCAGTATTTT. It translates to CASSLGRLAGTTDTQYF.

This clone was seen only once. The V call is TRBV19, the J call TRBJ2-5; D could derive from TRBD1 or TRBD2 (5 bases each). V lost 3 bases and J lost 0, with 11 bases in between. The CDR3 extends over 15 amino acids. Germline CDR1 and CDR2: LNHDA and SQIVND (reference sequence). The CDR3 region is CASSIRDDHQETQYF. As DNA, the CDR3 is TGTGCCAGTAGTATCCGGGACGACCACCAAGAGACCCAGTACTTC.

The chain is built from TRBV9 and TRBJ2-2; D gene uncertain. CDR3 length: 15 amino acids. Per the germline V gene, CDR1 is SGDLS and CDR2 is YYNGEE. V was clipped by 0 bases and J by 1 base, with 7 bases between them. The CDR3 nucleotides read TGTGCCAGCAGCGTAGTGCAGTTGAACACCGGGGAGCTGTTTTTT. Protein: CASSVVQLNTGELFF.

This rearrangement joins TRBV9 to TRBJ1-3; no clear D. The CDR3 is 16 amino acids. The ends were cut back, 4 bases at V and 0 bases at J, with 14 bases in the middle. Germline-derived CDR1 and CDR2 are SGDLS and YYNGEE. Here the CDR3 DNA reads TGTGCCAGCAGCCGTATCGACGCAGACTCTGGAAACACCATATATTTT. Translated: CASSRIDADSGNTIYF.

The chain joins TRBV28 to TRBJ1-1, with TRBD1 as a possible D gene (6 bases). The germline V gene encodes CDR1 MDHEN and CDR2 SYDVKM. The CDR3 contains 14 residues. V dropped 8 bases and J dropped 1 base, with 14 bases sitting between them. The DNA for the CDR3 is TGTGCCAGCCCGGGGGGGGGCCAGAACACTGAAGCTTTCTTT. It yields the protein CASPGGGQNTEAFF.

This sequence joins TRBV2 and TRBJ1-2, with 9 nucleotides matching TRBD1. V dropped 6 bases and J dropped 8; count of bases not matched to a gene: 4. Germline V lookup: CDR1 SNHLY, CDR2 FYNNEI. The CDR3 loop spans 12 amino acids. CDR3 residues: CASRQGAEGYTF. CDR3 bases: TGTGCCAGCAGACAGGGGGCAGAGGGCTACACCTTC.